These 29 T cell receptor beta chains originate from one sample sequenced in a study of blood T cell repertoires in COVID-19. Profiling relied on immunoSEQ multiplex PCR, and the TCRdb table lists in-frame clones only, not all of them. In the table there are a few hundred thousand clones, around 84% of which are singletons. The sample comprised peripheral blood. These receptors were collected from a woman aged 18-29 years with acute or convalescent COVID-19.

This clone was observed once. V is TRBV7-9 and J is TRBJ2-6; the D gene is possibly TRBD1 (5 bases). V was clipped by 5 bases and J by 0 bases, with 8 bases between them. CDR3 size: 15 residues. CDR1 is SEHNR, CDR2 FQNEAQ, per germline (reference sequence). The CDR3 spells CASSLTGSGANVLTF. The CDR3 bases are TGTGCCAGCAGCCTCACAGGCTCTGGGGCCAACGTCCTGACTTTC.

The chain couples TRBV4-2 to TRBJ1-2; D unclear. This CDR3 is 12 amino acids long. Germline values: CDR1 LGHNA, CDR2 YNFKEQ. The ends were cut back, 1 base at V and 7 bases at J, with 7 bases in the middle. In DNA, the CDR3 is TGTGCCAGCAGCCAAGGGCTCTTTGGCTACACCTTC. This encodes CASSQGLFGYTF.

The V gene is TRBV5-4, the J gene TRBJ2-1, with TRBD2 matching over 8 bases. V dropped 3 bases and J dropped 5; count of bases not matched to a gene: 7. The CDR3 is 15 amino acids. Germline V lookup: CDR1 SGHNT, CDR2 YYREEE (reference sequence). The CDR3, as DNA: TGTGCCAGCAGCTGGGGGCGGGAGGACCACAATGAGCAGTTCTTC. This sequence encodes CASSWGREDHNEQFF.

The chain has TRBV5-8 and TRBJ2-7; TRBD1 agrees at 11 bases. CDR3 size: 14 residues. V shed 5 bases and J 4 bases; nucleotides not matched to a gene: 5. Germline V gives CDR1 SGHTS, CDR2 YDEGEE. CDR3 protein: CASRRTGGAYEQYF. The CDR3 nucleotides are TGTGCCAGCAGACGGACAGGGGGCGCGTACGAGCAGTACTTC. Full variable domain (outside the CDR3, taken from reference TRBV5-8 and TRBJ2-7): EAGVTQSPTHLIKTRGQQATLRCSPISGHTSVYWYQQALGLGLQFLLWYDEGEERNRGNFPPRFSGRQFPNYSSELNVNALELEDSALYLCASRRTGGAYEQYFGPGTRLTVT.

This chain links TRBV2 with TRBJ2-1; 13 bases align to TRBD2. Germline CDR1 and CDR2: SNHLY and FYNNEI. CDR3 length: 15 amino acids. V lost 5 bases, J lost 7 bases, and 5 bases stayed unmatched. CDR3 sequence: CASSPWTSGSNEQFF. Here the CDR3 DNA reads TGTGCCAGCAGTCCCTGGACTAGCGGGAGTAATGAGCAGTTCTTC.

This clone was recorded a few times. The J gene is TRBJ1-3, the V gene TRBV19; the match to TRBD1 covers 9 bases. V lost 6 bases and J lost 4; bases outside the gene matches: 7. The germline gives CDR1 LNHDA, CDR2 SQIVND (reference sequence). This CDR3 has 15 amino acids. CDR3 DNA: TGTGCCAGTAGCCACGGGACAGGGTCCGGAAACACCATATATTTT. Residues: CASSHGTGSGNTIYF.

The rearrangement uses TRBV11-2 and TRBJ2-2, with 11 bases fitting TRBD2. After removal of 4 bases from V and 1 base from J, the junction contained 8 bases not matched to a gene. CDR3 length equals 18 residues. Germline V gene sequence: CDR1 SGHAT, CDR2 FQNNGV. DNA of the CDR3: TGTGCCAGCAGCTCAAATAGCGGGAGGGCCAGGAACACCGGGGAGCTGTTTTTT. Its protein is CASSSNSGRARNTGELFF.

This clone was picked up a small number of times. The same CDR3 also results from other DNA sequences found in this sample. The chain links TRBV7-2 to TRBJ2-7, with D unresolved. Germline V gene lookup returns CDR1 SGHTA and CDR2 FQGNSA. The V gene lost 0 bases and the J gene lost 0 bases, with 6 bases spanning the gap. The CDR3 consists of 14 residues. The CDR3 loop reads CASSLAHSSYEQYF. The CDR3 DNA is TGTGCCAGCAGCTTAGCCCACAGCTCCTACGAGCAGTACTTC.

V and J are TRBV10-3 and TRBJ2-7; 9 bases fit TRBD2. Germline-derived CDR1 and CDR2 are ENHRY and SYGVKD. The CDR3 totals 17 residues. V shed 2 bases, J shed 2 bases, and the junction held 10 bases outside the gene matches. DNA for the CDR3: TGTGCCATCAGTGAGAGCATAGCGGGAGCATCGGCCTACGAGCAGTACTTC. This encodes CAISESIAGASAYEQYF.

The chain is built from TRBV7-9 and TRBJ2-1, with a tentative D call TRBD1 (5 bases). This CDR3 is 14 amino acids long. The V end lost 2 bases, the J end lost 4 bases, and 9 bases lay between the germline ends. The V gene's germline CDR1 is SEHNR and CDR2 FQNEAQ (reference sequence). Here the CDR3 reads CASSLQGLYNEQFF. In DNA form, the CDR3 reads TGTGCCAGCAGCTTACAGGGCCTATACAATGAGCAGTTCTTC.

This clone was seen once. This chain joins TRBV18 and TRBJ1-5; TRBD1 matches 7 bases. The V gene end was trimmed by 6 bases and the J gene end by 5 bases; junction bases not matched to a gene: 4. CDR1 is KGHSH and CDR2 is LQKENI in the germline V gene. The CDR3 loop spans 13 amino acids. For the CDR3, the DNA is TGTGCCAGCTCCCCCGGGACAGATCAGCCCCAGCATTTT. This gives the protein CASSPGTDQPQHF.

This chain links TRBV6-5 with TRBJ1-5; 8 nucleotides line up with TRBD1. Germline trimming cut 10 bases from V and 1 base from J; bases unmatched to any gene: 6. The CDR3 extends over 14 amino acids. Germline CDR1 and CDR2: MNHEY and SVGAGI. The chain's CDR3 is CATSWTGSNQPQHF. The CDR3 nucleotides are TGTGCCACCTCTTGGACAGGGAGCAATCAGCCCCAGCATTTT.

V and J are TRBV12-5 and TRBJ1-1, with D perhaps matching TRBD1 (6 bases). The CDR3 is 15 residues long. V shed 5 bases and J shed 2 bases, with 15 bases lying between them. Germline CDR1 is LGHNT and CDR2 is FRNRAP. CDR3 in DNA: TGTGCTAGTGGTCCCACAGGGCGACCCAACACTGAAGCTTTCTTT. Protein sequence: CASGPTGRPNTEAFF.

This chain uses TRBV5-1 with TRBJ1-6, with D possibly matching TRBD1 (6 bases). This CDR3 region has 13 residues. The V end lost 5 bases, the J end lost 8 bases, and 11 bases lay between the germline ends. Germline assignment: CDR1 SGHRS and CDR2 YFSETQ. The CDR3 DNA reads as TGCGCCAGCAGGGGACAAACGGATTCACCCCTCCACTTT. Translation: CASRGQTDSPLHF.

The CDR3 DNA reads TGTGCCAGCAGCTTACTTTGGGGACAGGGGTATGGCTACACCTTC. It translates to CASSLLWGQGYGYTF. The chain links TRBV7-2 to TRBJ1-2, with 10 bases identical to TRBD1. The germline gives CDR1 SGHTA, CDR2 FQGNSA. Losses at the gene ends were 2 bases for V and 5 bases for J; bases not matched to a gene: 5. CDR3 size: 15 residues. The full variable domain, in which reference TRBV7-2 and TRBJ1-2 provide the parts outside the CDR3, is GAGVSQSPSNKVTEKGKDVELRCDPISGHTALYWYRQSLGQGLEFLIYFQGNSAPDKSGLPSDRFSAERTGGSVSTLTIQRTQQEDSAVYLCASSLLWGQGYGYTFGSGTRLTVV.

V gene TRBV29-1 combines with J gene TRBJ1-2; D perhaps matches TRBD1 (5 bases). Deletions cut 3 bases from V and 6 bases from J, with 11 bases between. Germline CDR1 and CDR2: SQVTM and ANQGSEA. The CDR3 runs 12 residues. This chain's CDR3 is CSVEPGIDGYTF. DNA for the CDR3: TGCAGCGTTGAGCCAGGGATAGATGGCTACACCTTC.

The chain links TRBV4-3 to TRBJ2-3, with 8 bases identical to TRBD1. The germline V gene encodes CDR1 LGHNA and CDR2 YSLEER. V lost 1 base to trimming and J lost 6 bases; unmatched junction nucleotides: 3. This CDR3 is built from 14 residues. CDR3 bases: TGCGCCAGCAGCCAAGTTCAGGGGGCGGATACGCAGTATTTT. Protein: CASSQVQGADTQYF.

V and J are TRBV7-2 and TRBJ2-4; a possible D gene is TRBD2 (5 bases). CDR3 length: 16 amino acids. Germline V gene lookup returns CDR1 SGHTA and CDR2 FQGNSA. The V gene lost 5 bases and the J gene lost 0 bases, with 14 bases spanning the gap. The CDR3 sequence: CASSTQRRLAKNIQYF. The CDR3 nucleotides are TGTGCCAGCAGCACACAGCGGAGACTAGCCAAAAACATTCAGTACTTC.

This clone was found many times. The rearrangement joins TRBV7-3 to TRBJ2-1; D might be TRBD1 (6 bases). Trimming left V 3 bases short and J 0 bases short, with 12 bases between. The CDR3 totals 16 residues. Germline V lookup: CDR1 SGHTA, CDR2 FQGTGA. In DNA form, the CDR3 reads TGTGCCAGCAGCTTCCTTGGACAGACCTCCTACAATGAGCAGTTCTTC. It codes for CASSFLGQTSYNEQFF. The entire variable domain, with the rest obtained from reference TRBV7-3 and TRBJ2-1, is as follows: GAGVSQTPSNKVTEKGKYVELRCDPISGHTALYWYRQSLGQGPEFLIYFQGTGAADDSGLPNDRFFAVRPEGSVSTLKIQRTERGDSAVYLCASSFLGQTSYNEQFFGPGTRLTVL.

This clone was recorded once. This chain joins TRBV7-2 and TRBJ2-7, with a tentative D call TRBD1 (6 bases). Trimming shortened V by 3 bases and J by 2 bases, and 14 bases separated the two germline ends. Germline values: CDR1 SGHTA, CDR2 FQGNSA. This CDR3 has 15 amino acids. Written as DNA, the CDR3 is TGTGCCAGCAGCTTGCATACAGGGAACCCCTACGAGCAGTACTTC. Encoded protein: CASSLHTGNPYEQYF.

This chain connects TRBV9 to TRBJ2-1; 7 nucleotides agree with TRBD2. J gave up 3 bases and V 3 bases, and 6 bases lay outside the gene matches. The CDR3 is 15 amino acids. Germline V gene data show CDR1 as SGDLS and CDR2 as YYNGEE. The chain's CDR3 is CASSDGGRDYNEQFF. DNA of the CDR3: TGTGCCAGCAGCGACGGCGGGAGAGACTACAATGAGCAGTTCTTC.

The chain is built from TRBV19 and TRBJ1-1; D gene ambiguous. Germline CDR1 LNHDA, CDR2 SQIVND (reference sequence). CDR3 length: 12 amino acids. V dropped 6 bases and J dropped 5 bases, with 10 bases sitting between them. CDR3 sequence: CASSLGWTEAFF. CDR3 coding DNA: TGTGCCAGTAGCCTAGGATGGACTGAAGCTTTCTTT. The entire variable domain, with the rest obtained from reference TRBV19 and TRBJ1-1, is as follows: DGGITQSPKYLFRKEGQNVTLSCEQNLNHDAMYWYRQDPGQGLRLIYYSQIVNDFQKGDIAEGYSVSREKKESFPLTVTSAQKNPTAFYLCASSLGWTEAFFGQGTRLTVV.

In this sample, this clone turned up once. The rearrangement joins TRBV7-2 to TRBJ1-1; D is ambiguous. Deletions cut 2 bases from V and 1 base from J, with 11 bases between. The CDR3 runs 15 residues. CDR1 is SGHTA, CDR2 FQGNSA, per germline. The CDR3 DNA reads as TGTGCCAGCAGCTTACAAGGCCAGGCGAACACTGAAGCTTTCTTT. This gives the protein CASSLQGQANTEAFF.

The chain links TRBV7-2 to TRBJ2-1, with 10 positions matching TRBD2. Germline loops: CDR1 SGHTA, CDR2 FQGNSA. The CDR3 consists of 16 residues. V lost 7 bases and J lost 2; bases outside the gene matches: 8. CDR3 sequence (DNA): TGTGCCAGCATCCTAGGACTAGCGGCTACCTACAATGAGCAGTTCTTC. Protein sequence: CASILGLAATYNEQFF.

V and J are TRBV6-6 and TRBJ1-2, with D uncertain. The CDR3 has 14 residues. Germline V lookup: CDR1 MNHNY, CDR2 SVGAGI (reference sequence). Trimming removed 7 bases from V and 7 bases from J, with 19 bases in between. CDR3 loop: CASIFAETVRGYTF. The CDR3 nucleotides read TGTGCCAGCATTTTTGCTGAAACGGTTCGTGGCTACACCTTC.

The chain employs TRBV6-2 or TRBV6-3 and TRBJ2-7; 7 bases match TRBD1. Germline V lookup: CDR1 MNHEY, CDR2 SVGEGT. Germline trimming cut 6 bases from V and 2 bases from J; bases unmatched to any gene: 10. There are 15 residues in the CDR3. CDR3 in DNA: TGTGCCAGCAGCGCGGTAGGACAGGCCGCCTACGAGCAGTACTTC. Protein sequence: CASSAVGQAAYEQYF.

The chain employs TRBV28 and TRBJ2-2; D gene unclear. The germline V and J ends were trimmed by 4 bases and 8 bases, with 5 bases remaining between them. Germline values: CDR1 MDHEN, CDR2 SYDVKM. The CDR3 sequence is 11 residues long. The DNA for the CDR3 is TGTGCCAGCAGTTCCTATGGGGAGCTGTTTTTT. Residues: CASSSYGELFF. The full variable domain, in which reference TRBV28 and TRBJ2-2 provide the parts outside the CDR3, is DVKVTQSSRYLVKRTGEKVFLECVQDMDHENMFWYRQDPGLGLRLIYFSYDVKMKEKGDIPEGYSVSREKKERFSLILESASTNQTSMYLCASSSYGELFFGEGSRLTVL.

The chain joins TRBV7-8 to TRBJ1-1; 11 bases are a match to TRBD1. Germline V gene lookup returns CDR1 SGHVS and CDR2 FQNEAQ. V shed 6 bases, J shed 5 bases, and the junction held 5 bases outside the gene matches. The CDR3 has 14 amino acids. The CDR3 DNA sequence: TGTGCCAGCAGGTCCGGGACAGGGGGAACTGAAGCTTTCTTT. The encoded protein is CASRSGTGGTEAFF.

The rearrangement uses TRBV27 and TRBJ2-7; a possible D gene is TRBD1 (6 bases). Germline V lookup: CDR1 MNHEY, CDR2 SMNVEV (reference sequence). This CDR3 has 13 amino acids. The V end lost 3 bases, the J end lost 4 bases, and 10 bases lay between the germline ends. Here the CDR3 reads CASSFFQGYEQYF. Written as DNA, the CDR3 is TGTGCCAGCAGTTTCTTTCAGGGGTACGAGCAGTACTTC.